This TCR beta chain originates from a study of blood T cells in healthy people across ages. The overall study: Capture via template switching afforded approximately one barcoded beta molecule per two T cells. Study-wide points: In these data, TCR beta diversity tracked strongly with naive T cell percentage.

The study drew donors from healthy Caucasian individuals in Russia aged roughly 6 to 90. Each donor had approximately 10 milliliters of peripheral blood drawn. A sample-barcoded 5' primer and a J-beta primer mix were used in a second PCR of about 7 to 12 cycles. Each CDR3 protein is one row after TCRdb ran MiXCR on the 5' RACE reads. This sample has roughly 410,000 distinct CDR3 sequences; 50% to 60% occur once, and the top ten carry 45% to 60%. Comment on this clonotype: Antigen specificity is unknown.

This clonotype was obtained from a man aged 55 to 70 in good health. What was sequenced was blood.

The CDR3 DNA reads as TGTGCCAGCAGCTCCATGGGTAGCAGCAACCCCTACGAGCAGTACTTC. Encoded protein: CASSSMGSSNPYEQYF. The chain employs TRBV7-9 and TRBJ2-7; D gene ambiguous. The CDR3 loop spans 16 amino acids. Looked up from germline, CDR1 is SEHNR and CDR2 is FQNEAQ (reference sequence). V was trimmed by 4 bases and J by 2 bases, leaving 18 bases between them. Full variable domain (missing parts from reference TRBV7-9 and TRBJ2-7): DTGVSQNPRHKITKRGQNVTFRCDPISEHNRLYWYRQTLGQGPEFLTYFQNEAQLEKSRLLSDRFSAERPKGSFSTLEIQRTEQGDSAMYLCASSSMGSSNPYEQYFGPGTRLTVT.